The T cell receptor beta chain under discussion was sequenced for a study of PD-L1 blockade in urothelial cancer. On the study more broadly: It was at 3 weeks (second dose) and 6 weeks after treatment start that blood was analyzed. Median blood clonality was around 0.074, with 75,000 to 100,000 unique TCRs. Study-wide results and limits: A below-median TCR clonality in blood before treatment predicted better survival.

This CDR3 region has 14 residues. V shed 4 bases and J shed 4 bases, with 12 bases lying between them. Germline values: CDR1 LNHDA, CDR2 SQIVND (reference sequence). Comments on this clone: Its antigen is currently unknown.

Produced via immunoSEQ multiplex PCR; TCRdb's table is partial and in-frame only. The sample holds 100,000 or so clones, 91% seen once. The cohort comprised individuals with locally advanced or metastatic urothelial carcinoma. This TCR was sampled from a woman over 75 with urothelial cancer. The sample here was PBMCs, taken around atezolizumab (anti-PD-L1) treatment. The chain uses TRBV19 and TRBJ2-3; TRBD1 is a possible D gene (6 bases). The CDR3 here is CASSKGQGSDTQYF. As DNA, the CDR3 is TGTGCCAGTAGTAAGGGCCAGGGGTCAGATACGCAGTATTTT.